Listed below are T cell receptor beta chains from one sample, sequenced in a study of cytomegalovirus exposure and HLA in healthy donors. The method was immunoSEQ multiplex PCR; TCRdb's version includes in-frame clones alone and lacks a portion of them. The table lists around 150,000 clones, around 75% of them singletons. The sequenced sample was PBMCs. These receptors came from a woman aged 50 to 65 in good health and CMV-seropositive. Both conserved end residues are part of each CDR3. The order of the fields is V gene, clone size, D gene, J gene, CDR3 DNA, CDR3 protein. The D gene is left open where the match is weak. Clone size is shown for a subset of rows, as once, few, many or a class of expanded clone.

v_gene: TRBV5-5
abundance: once
d_gene: TRBD1
j_gene: TRBJ1-2
CDR3nt: TGTGCCAGCAGCTTGGGACAGGGGGCCCTCGCTAACTATGGCTACACCTTC
CDR3aa: CASSLGQGALANYGYTF

v_gene: TRBV6-6
abundance: -
d_gene: -
j_gene: TRBJ1-4
CDR3nt: TGTGCCAGCAGCCTGGACGGGATCGTTAATGAAAAACTGTTTTTT
CDR3aa: CASSLDGIVNEKLFF

v_gene: TRBV2
abundance: -
d_gene: -
j_gene: TRBJ1-2
CDR3nt: TGTGCCAGCACACAGAGTCAGGGGCGCGGCTACACCTTC
CDR3aa: CASTQSQGRGYTF

v_gene: TRBV2
abundance: once
d_gene: -
j_gene: TRBJ2-7
CDR3nt: TGTGCCAGCAGTGAAAGTCTTACAGGGAACGAGCAGTACTTC
CDR3aa: CASSESLTGNEQYF

v_gene: TRBV11-3
abundance: once
d_gene: TRBD2
j_gene: TRBJ2-2
CDR3nt: TGTGCCAGCAGCTTACGGAGCGGGACCGAGGCCGGGGAGCTGTTTTTT
CDR3aa: CASSLRSGTEAGELFF

v_gene: TRBV5-1
abundance: -
d_gene: -
j_gene: TRBJ2-3
CDR3nt: TGCGCCAGCAGCCCAAAGGACAGAAAAGATACGCAGTATTTT
CDR3aa: CASSPKDRKDTQYF

v_gene: TRBV4-1
abundance: -
d_gene: -
j_gene: TRBJ1-1
CDR3nt: TGCGCCAGCAGCAGAGCAGGGGTTAACACTGAAGCTTTCTTT
CDR3aa: CASSRAGVNTEAFF

v_gene: TRBV2
abundance: -
d_gene: -
j_gene: TRBJ1-5
CDR3nt: TGTGCCAGCAGTGTACAGGGTGGCAATCAGCCCCAGCATTTT
CDR3aa: CASSVQGGNQPQHF

v_gene: TRBV5-4
abundance: -
d_gene: TRBD1
j_gene: TRBJ1-2
CDR3nt: TGTGCCAGCAGTTGGACAGGAAGTTCATATGGCTACACCTTC
CDR3aa: CASSWTGSSYGYTF

v_gene: TRBV5-4
abundance: few
d_gene: TRBD1
j_gene: TRBJ1-1
CDR3nt: TGTGCCAGCAGCTTAGACAGGGGTTCCACTGAAGCTTTCTTT
CDR3aa: CASSLDRGSTEAFF

v_gene: TRBV7-3
abundance: -
d_gene: -
j_gene: TRBJ2-3
CDR3nt: TGTGCCAGCAGCTCTAGTGGGACGGAGGGGGATACGCAGTATTTT
CDR3aa: CASSSSGTEGDTQYF

v_gene: TRBV5-1
abundance: -
d_gene: -
j_gene: TRBJ2-3
CDR3nt: TGCGCCAGCAGTGGCCAAGGGGCCCTGGATACGCAGTATTTT
CDR3aa: CASSGQGALDTQYF

v_gene: TRBV6-1
abundance: -
d_gene: -
j_gene: TRBJ2-5
CDR3nt: TGTGCCAGCAGTGAAGGAGGAGAGACCCAGTACTTC
CDR3aa: CASSEGGETQYF

v_gene: TRBV6-6
abundance: -
d_gene: -
j_gene: TRBJ1-2
CDR3nt: TGTGCCAGCAGTTCCACCGACAGCTATGGCTACACCTTC
CDR3aa: CASSSTDSYGYTF

v_gene: TRBV29-1
abundance: -
d_gene: -
j_gene: TRBJ2-7
CDR3nt: TGCAGCGTCCTGATCTCCGCCGAGCAGTACTTC
CDR3aa: CSVLISAEQYF

v_gene: TRBV19
abundance: -
d_gene: -
j_gene: TRBJ1-1
CDR3nt: TGTGCCAGTAGTATAGGATCGGTGAACACTGAAGCTTTCTTT
CDR3aa: CASSIGSVNTEAFF

v_gene: TRBV4-2
abundance: -
d_gene: TRBD2
j_gene: TRBJ2-2
CDR3nt: TGTGCCAGCAGCCAGTACGGGGGGAATACCGGGGAGCTGTTTTTT
CDR3aa: CASSQYGGNTGELFF

v_gene: TRBV7-3
abundance: -
d_gene: -
j_gene: TRBJ1-1
CDR3nt: TGTGCCAGCAGCCGGACAGCGAACACTGAAGCTTTCTTT
CDR3aa: CASSRTANTEAFF

v_gene: TRBV18
abundance: -
d_gene: TRBD1
j_gene: TRBJ1-2
CDR3nt: TGTGCCAGCTCACCTGGACAGGGGCCTAGCTATGGCTACACCTTC
CDR3aa: CASSPGQGPSYGYTF

v_gene: TRBV19
abundance: -
d_gene: -
j_gene: TRBJ2-2
CDR3nt: TGTGCCAGTAGCCGTCAGGGGATGAACACCGGGGAGCTGTTTTTT
CDR3aa: CASSRQGMNTGELFF

v_gene: TRBV18
abundance: -
d_gene: -
j_gene: TRBJ2-3
CDR3nt: TGTGCCAGCTCACCGACGGGAGGCACAGATACGCAGTATTTT
CDR3aa: CASSPTGGTDTQYF

v_gene: TRBV14
abundance: -
d_gene: -
j_gene: TRBJ2-7
CDR3nt: TGTGCCAGCAGTCCCGGGGACTACGAGCAGTACTTC
CDR3aa: CASSPGDYEQYF

v_gene: TRBV5-1
abundance: -
d_gene: TRBD1
j_gene: TRBJ1-1
CDR3nt: TGCGCCAGCAACACAGGGGACCCAAACACTGAAGCTTTCTTT
CDR3aa: CASNTGDPNTEAFF

v_gene: TRBV5-6
abundance: few
d_gene: TRBD1
j_gene: TRBJ1-5
CDR3nt: TGTGCCAGCAGCTCCGGGTCGGGACAGCCACAGCCCCAGCATTTT
CDR3aa: CASSSGSGQPQPQHF

v_gene: TRBV5-1
abundance: -
d_gene: -
j_gene: TRBJ2-1
CDR3nt: TGCGCCAGCAGCCCTACTCCGGGGGGCCGTGATGAGCAGTTCTTC
CDR3aa: CASSPTPGGRDEQFF

v_gene: TRBV19
abundance: -
d_gene: -
j_gene: TRBJ1-1
CDR3nt: TGTGCCAGTAGTCGGGAGCTTGAAGCTTTCTTT
CDR3aa: CASSRELEAFF

v_gene: TRBV29-1
abundance: -
d_gene: -
j_gene: TRBJ2-5
CDR3nt: TGCAGCGTTGAAATTACAGGGGCGGGGACAGAGACCCAGTACTTC
CDR3aa: CSVEITGAGTETQYF

v_gene: TRBV11-3
abundance: -
d_gene: -
j_gene: TRBJ2-2
CDR3nt: TGTGCCAGCAGCCCCGCGGCGGGGAACACCGGGGAGCTGTTTTTT
CDR3aa: CASSPAAGNTGELFF

v_gene: TRBV18
abundance: -
d_gene: -
j_gene: TRBJ1-1
CDR3nt: TGTGCCAGCTCACCAGTCGTTCTGAACACTGAAGCTTTCTTT
CDR3aa: CASSPVVLNTEAFF

v_gene: TRBV18
abundance: few
d_gene: TRBD1
j_gene: TRBJ1-1
CDR3nt: TGTGCCAGCTCATCGACAGGGAGAGGCACTGAAGCTTTCTTT
CDR3aa: CASSSTGRGTEAFF